A selection of T cell receptor beta chains follows, all from one sample in a study of T cell responses to AZD1222 COVID-19 vaccine. Assay used: immunoSEQ multiplex PCR; TCRdb lists only in-frame clones, some missing. The sample includes about 130,000 clones, about 86% of them seen just once. The source was peripheral blood, collected on day 0 of AZD1222 vaccination. These receptors originate from an adult in good health. CDR3s include the opening cysteine and the closing phenylalanine or tryptophan. D genes are given only for firm matches.

TRBV5-4	15	TRBD1	TRBJ1-2	CASSPYGTGNYGYTF
TRBV29-1	12	NA	TRBJ1-1	CSVDRGGAEAFF
TRBV18	14	NA	TRBJ1-5	CASSPLSTNQPQHF
TRBV24-1	16	NA	TRBJ2-7	CATSDPKGEGPYEQYF
TRBV5-1	14	NA	TRBJ2-3	CASSLQEQTDTQYF
TRBV5-6	16	TRBD1	TRBJ1-3	CASSWTGRAAGNTIYF
TRBV2	16	TRBD1	TRBJ2-5	CASRRERTGGGETQYF
TRBV5-8	14	NA	TRBJ1-1	CASSTYGLGTEAFF
TRBV25-1	16	NA	TRBJ2-1	CASSELGGQGYNEQFF
TRBV6-1	12	NA	TRBJ2-7	CASSEFQDEQYF
TRBV12-3/TRBV12-4	13	NA	TRBJ2-7	CASSLGNGGEQYF
TRBV30	14	NA	TRBJ2-2	CAWMGTLFTGELFF
TRBV5-1	18	TRBD2	TRBJ2-1	CASSTGRPSGRTRNEQFF
TRBV5-6	16	NA	TRBJ1-1	CASSLARTAGRTEAFF
TRBV2	15	TRBD2	TRBJ2-7	CASRKRLAGGYEQYF
TRBV5-1	15	TRBD1	TRBJ2-5	CATTGTGFLQETQYF
TRBV7-9	16	NA	TRBJ1-6	CASSLAVIGSVSPLHF
TRBV5-1	14	NA	TRBJ1-1	CASSLNSMNTEAFF
TRBV6-5	14	NA	TRBJ1-1	CASTPIGVGTEAFF
TRBV18	17	TRBD2	TRBJ2-1	CASSPLSSGENYNEQFF